This T cell receptor beta chain was identified during a study of CD4 T cells in relation to SARS-CoV-2 and coronaviruses (dated by TCRdb to the early 2020s). General notes on the study: In the ViraFEST assay, PBMCs were cultured with antigen for approximately eleven days, after which TCR beta CDR3s were sequenced to identify clonal expansions specific to the antigen. The Adaptive Biotechnologies TCR-sequencing kit was used to sequence samples from three pre-COVID donors and the naive versus memory experiments, whereas other data were Illumina-based. An HIV-1 Nef peptide pool or a no-peptide culture served as the negative reference condition. Shared crossreactive spike epitopes were mapped to their HLA restriction using patient-derived lymphoblastoid cell lines. At the level of individual TCR clonotypes, the study evaluated whether memory CD4+ T cells crossreact between the spike proteins of SARS-CoV-2 and those of common cold coronaviruses. For other donors in the study, expansion assays were sequenced with a different, Illumina-based TCR-beta assay.

Library preparation was by the immunoSEQ multiplex PCR assay. The study's own analysis went as follows. During preprocessing, nonproductive sequences were removed, along with CDR3s that did not begin with C, did not end with F or W, or were shorter than 7 amino acids. The MANAFEST web app identified antigen-specific clonotypes based on expansion compared with the reference and other culture wells. A clone was considered positive if the clone showed significant expansion compared with the reference culture in 2 of 3 replicate wells at an FDR below 0.05. Positive clones also required significant expansion versus all other tandem wells and an odds ratio above 5. CDR3 homology was quantified as pairwise Levenshtein distance, calculated with the stringdist R package after three terminal residues were trimmed from each end. TCRdb obtained this table from immuneACCESS and retained in-frame rearrangements with V and J assigned. These tables miss some clones; where compared with another copy, unresolved V genes account for less than half of the shortfall, and the remainder is unexplained. Clone size and the V and J calls come from that table; the DNA yielded D and trimming. This sample is represented by 15,000 to 20,000 clones; approximately 78% of them were singletons. The ten largest account for 19% of the sample.

To note about this clone: There is no known antigen for this receptor. One end of the junction fails to match germline, which may point to a read error.

General conclusions and limits of the study: Small numbers of patients and of tested TCRs limited the study. Because no donor provided both pre-pandemic and post-infection samples, tracing the source of pre-existing responses was limited. Memory CD4+ clonotypes crossrecognizing SARS-CoV-2 and at least one common cold coronavirus spike were found in 55% to 70% of donors. Significantly weaker SARS-CoV-2-driven expansion was shown by crossreactive clones than by monoreactive clones, consistent with antigenic imprinting. Because the crossreactivity analysis focused on spike protein, crossreactivity against other viral proteins was not assessed.

CD4+ T cells from unexposed donors were collected before the COVID-19 pandemic (2011-2018). After more than 9 days of culture, CD4+ T cells were isolated with the EasySep CD4+ T cell isolation kit. As far as cell numbers permitted, CD4+ T cells from unexposed donors were tested for reactivity against SARS-CoV-2 S and N as well as four spike pools from common cold coronaviruses. Each well received about 1.9 million PBMCs, cultured in IMDM supplemented with approximately 5.2% human AB serum and around 9 IU/ml IL-2. Half of the culture medium was replaced with fresh IL-2-containing medium on days 3 and 7. Each peptide culture condition was generally run in triplicate replicate wells. The leukapheresis product used for the unexposed donors was purchased from a commercial source. PBMCs were isolated from leukapheresis product or whole blood by Ficoll-Paque PLUS gradient centrifugation. PBMCs were either used fresh in the expansion assay or cryopreserved at -140 degrees C. The QIAamp Micro DNA Kit was used to extract genomic DNA from the CD4+ T cells.

The germline V gene supplies CDR1 MNHNS and CDR2 SASEGT. The CDR3 covers 14 residues, taking in both the cysteine and the phenylalanine. Of all the DNA, just the CDR3 is kept, 42 bases in frame from base 1. The sequenced material came from CD4+ T cells from PBMCs, cultured in vitro. The sequence was obtained from a human donor in good health. This chain is built from TRBV6-1 and TRBJ1-2, with no D gene named confidently. The DNA sequence is as follows: TGTGCCAGCAGTCAAGCCCGGACGGCCGATGGCTACACCTTC. Translated, it reads CASSQARTADGYTF.